One sample yielded the 15 T cell receptor beta chains listed below, sequenced in a study of cytomegalovirus exposure and HLA in healthy donors. The PCR ran on 60 Vbeta and 13 Jbeta primers. Sequencing was performed with immunoSEQ multiplex PCR; in TCRdb, only in-frame clones are kept and a portion is missing. The table includes about 130,000 clones, 65% to 75% detected once. The sequencing sample was made of PBMCs. The receptors here all came from a man between 40 and 49 years old in good health and CMV-seropositive.

V gene TRBV2 combines with J gene TRBJ2-2; possible D gene TRBD1, 6 bases. The CDR3 runs 17 residues. The germline V gene has CDR1 SNHLY and CDR2 FYNNEI. Deletions cut 2 bases from V and 4 bases from J, with 17 bases between. CDR3 sequence: CASSESWNRDLTGELFF. Here the CDR3 DNA reads TGTGCCAGCAGTGAATCATGGAACAGGGACCTCACCGGGGAGCTGTTTTTT.

The rearrangement joins TRBV27 to TRBJ1-1, with 8 bases identical to TRBD1. The V gene's germline CDR1 is MNHEY and CDR2 SMNVEV (reference sequence). V shed 5 bases and J 1 base; nucleotides not matched to a gene: 3. The CDR3 has 14 residues. The DNA of the CDR3 is TGTGCCAGCAGTGAGGACAGGGAGAACACTGAAGCTTTCTTT. Translated: CASSEDRENTEAFF.

This rearrangement joins TRBV30 to TRBJ1-4; D remains unclear. Germline V gives CDR1 GTSNPN, CDR2 SVGIG (reference sequence). The CDR3 sequence is 15 residues long. V lost 5 bases, J lost 0 bases, and 13 bases lay in between. The chain's CDR3 is CAWGRRGATNEKLFF. CDR3 nucleotides: TGTGCCTGGGGAAGGCGGGGTGCAACTAATGAAAAACTGTTTTTT.

V gene TRBV6-5 combines with J gene TRBJ1-5, with D possibly matching TRBD1 (5 bases). The CDR3 extends over 14 amino acids. V was cut by 3 bases and J by 1 base, with 7 bases left in between. Germline CDR1 MNHEY, CDR2 SVGAGI. The CDR3 is CASSYRQSNQPQHF. In DNA, the CDR3 is TGTGCCAGCAGTTATAGACAGAGCAATCAGCCCCAGCATTTT.

This clone was detected once. V is TRBV5-1 and J is TRBJ2-3; 8 bases are a match to TRBD1. CDR3 length: 15 amino acids. The germline gives CDR1 SGHRS, CDR2 YFSETQ. Losses at the gene ends were 2 bases for V and 6 bases for J; bases not matched to a gene: 8. CDR3 sequence reads: CASSFGRGPVDTQYF. Here the CDR3 DNA reads TGCGCCAGCAGCTTCGGCAGGGGGCCCGTGGATACGCAGTATTTT. Drawing the rest from reference TRBV5-1 and TRBJ2-3, the complete variable domain is KAGVTQTPRYLIKTRGQQVTLSCSPISGHRSVSWYQQTPGQGLQFLFEYFSETQRNKGNFPGRFSGRQFSNSRSEMNVSTLELGDSALYLCASSFGRGPVDTQYFGPGTRLTVL.

The chain has TRBV5-1 and TRBJ2-1; TRBD2 matches 11 bases. In germline, CDR1 is SGHRS, CDR2 YFSETQ. The CDR3 totals 17 residues. V shed 0 bases, J shed 3 bases, and the junction held 5 bases outside the gene matches. The CDR3 region has the DNA TGCGCCAGCAGCTTGGCCGCTCTAGCGGGAGGCTACAATGAGCAGTTCTTC. Protein: CASSLAALAGGYNEQFF.

This chain links TRBV15 with TRBJ1-1; 10 bases agree with TRBD1. Trimming at V came to 3 bases and at J to 4 bases, leaving 5 bases not matched to a gene. CDR1 and CDR2 (germline): LNHNV, YYDKDF (reference sequence). The CDR3 is made up of 15 amino acids. CDR3 in amino acids: CATSSWTGGGTEAFF. CDR3 DNA: TGTGCCACCAGCAGCTGGACAGGGGGTGGCACTGAAGCTTTCTTT.

The J gene is TRBJ1-3, the V gene TRBV28; D not certain. CDR1 and CDR2 (germline): MDHEN, SYDVKM. V lost 6 bases and J 0 bases, leaving 15 bases between the germline ends. CDR3 length equals 16 residues. The CDR3 loop is CASSLWERISGNTIYF. CDR3 nucleotides: TGTGCCAGCAGCCTCTGGGAGAGGATCTCTGGAAACACCATATATTTT. Together with reference TRBV28 and TRBJ1-3, the CDR3 gives the full variable domain: DVKVTQSSRYLVKRTGEKVFLECVQDMDHENMFWYRQDPGLGLRLIYFSYDVKMKEKGDIPEGYSVSREKKERFSLILESASTNQTSMYLCASSLWERISGNTIYFGEGSWLTVV.

A few counts support this clone. The chain uses TRBV10-3 and TRBJ2-7; tentatively, D is TRBD1 (5 bases). The CDR3 sequence is 13 residues long. V was trimmed by 4 bases and J by 3 bases, leaving 10 bases between them. CDR1 ENHRY and CDR2 SYGVKD come from the germline V gene. CDR3 DNA sequence: TGTGCCATCAGTGCTGGCAGGGACTACGAGCAGTACTTC. Protein sequence: CAISAGRDYEQYF.

Notes on this clone: Other DNA sequences of this sample code for an identical CDR3. V gene TRBV10-3 combines with J gene TRBJ1-2; 9 positions match TRBD1. V lost 4 bases to trimming and J lost 8 bases; unmatched junction nucleotides: 5. The CDR3 sequence is 13 residues long. Germline CDR1 is ENHRY and CDR2 is SYGVKD. The CDR3 coding sequence is TGTGCCATCAGTGGGGGACAGGGTGTAGGCTACACCTTC. Translation: CAISGGQGVGYTF.

The V gene is TRBV5-1, the J gene TRBJ1-1; no clear D. Germline CDR1 SGHRS, CDR2 YFSETQ. The V gene lost 4 bases and the J gene lost 6 bases, with 13 bases spanning the gap. CDR3 length: 13 amino acids. This chain's CDR3 is CASSPGGYAEAFF. CDR3 DNA sequence: TGCGCCAGCAGCCCCGGAGGCTATGCTGAAGCTTTCTTT.

V is TRBV6-1 and J is TRBJ1-1, with D unclear. The ends were cut back, 8 bases at V and 1 base at J, with 14 bases in the middle. The CDR3 extends over 14 amino acids. Germline values: CDR1 MNHNS, CDR2 SASEGT. The CDR3 nucleotides read TGTGCCAGCCTATATTCCTCAGGGAACACTGAAGCTTTCTTT. Protein product: CASLYSSGNTEAFF.

This clone was counted only a few times. One end of the junction varies from germline; a read error may be responsible. V usage is TRBV11-2 and J usage is TRBJ1-2; a weak D match, TRBD1 (6 bases). The CDR3 loop spans 14 amino acids. Germline loops: CDR1 SGHAT, CDR2 FQNNGV. The DNA for the CDR3 is TGTGCCAGCAGCGTAGAACAGGGTTTCTACGGCTACACCTTC. Residues: CASSVEQGFYGYTF.

The chain recombines TRBV27 with TRBJ2-6; unclear D gene. CDR1 is MNHEY, CDR2 SMNVEV, per germline (reference sequence). This CDR3 is 13 amino acids long. V gave up 6 bases and J gave up 4 bases, with 7 bases separating them. The CDR3 region is CASRSTGANVLTF. The DNA of the CDR3 is TGTGCCAGCAGGTCGACAGGGGCCAACGTCCTGACTTTC. Supplemented by reference TRBV27 and TRBJ2-6, the full variable domain reads EAQVTQNPRYLITVTGKKLTVTCSQNMNHEYMSWYRQDPGLGLRQIYYSMNVEVTDKGDVPEGYKVSRKEKRNFPLILESPSPNQTSLYFCASRSTGANVLTFGAGSRLTVL.

The gene calls are TRBV6-4 and TRBJ2-3, with 10 bases aligning to TRBD2. Looked up from germline, CDR1 is MRHNA and CDR2 is SNTAGT. The CDR3 contains 14 residues. J gave up 4 bases and V 6 bases, and 4 bases lay outside the gene matches. The CDR3 loop is CASSPGLAADTQYF. The CDR3 DNA reads as TGTGCCAGCAGCCCTGGACTAGCGGCAGATACGCAGTATTTT.